The source of this T cell receptor beta chain is a study of low-dose radiotherapy and immunotherapy resistance in tumors. Study-wide background: Administration of intravenous cyclophosphamide at 200 mg/m2 took place every two weeks, one day before radiation and immunotherapy.

This clonotype was observed many times. The time point was: after trial treatment. Treatment of the sample: LDRT plus nivolumab, ipilimumab, low-dose cyclophosphamide and aspirin (RACIN trial). The CDR3 runs to 14 residues. After removal of 4 bases from V and 6 bases from J, the junction contained 4 bases not matched to a gene. The germline V gene encodes CDR1 KGHDR and CDR2 SFDVKD. TRAV- and TRBV-specific primers were used for first-strand cDNA, which covered alpha and beta chains. A constant-region primer paired with the V-primer adapter amplified TCRs over 20 PCR cycles. TCRdb redid the calling of the reads with MiXCR, one entry per CDR3 protein. The profile covers roughly 100,000 distinct CDR3 sequences, with about 20% appearing a single time and 9.5% to 15% taken by the ten largest.

The V and J genes are TRBV24-1 and TRBJ2-1; 8 bases align to TRBD2. Specimen: PBMCs, collected after low-dose radiotherapy plus immunotherapy. The TCR was taken from a female donor with ovarian cancer. CDR3 region: CATSDGRAINEQFF. The CDR3 DNA sequence: TGTGCCACCAGTGACGGGAGGGCCATCAATGAGCAGTTCTTC.